These 13 T cell receptor beta chains came from one sample sequenced in a study of T cells in Graves' hyperthyroidism and ophthalmopathy. The CDR3 regions of TCR beta were amplified from RNA transcripts. During a first-round RT-PCR of the TCR CDR3, the HTBI primer set was used. TCRdb reprocessed the multiplex PCR reads via MiXCR and lists one record per CDR3 protein. Of more than 650,000 distinct CDR3 sequences in the sample, about 15% are singletons; the top ten hold 10% to 13%. Sequences were obtained from blood. The receptors were gathered from a woman aged 18-35 years with Graves' hyperthyroidism.

There are many counts of this clonotype. The chain is built from TRBV10-1 and TRBJ2-5; maybe TRBD2 (6 bases). Germline values: CDR1 WNHNN, CDR2 SYGVQD (reference sequence). This CDR3 is built from 15 residues. The V and J ends lost 3 bases and 6 bases respectively, with 17 bases between them. CDR3 sequence: CASSDPPGLMKTQYF. The CDR3 bases are TGCGCCAGCAGTGACCCTCCGGGACTGATGAAGACCCAGTACTTC.

This clonotype has at least ten counts. The chain combines TRBV5-1 with TRBJ2-1; tentative D call: TRBD2 (6 bases). CDR1 SGHRS and CDR2 YFSETQ come from the germline V gene. Trimming stripped 1 base from V and 2 bases from J, with 10 bases between. CDR3 length: 15 residues. CDR3 nucleotides: TGCGCCAGCAGCTTGCACGGGGGTCCCTACAATGAGCAGTTCTTC. This sequence encodes CASSLHGGPYNEQFF.

As to this clonotype: This may be a read error, as it is one base from a much larger clone. The V and J genes are TRBV12-3 or TRBV12-4 and TRBJ2-7, with D unresolved. The CDR3 has 14 residues. V lost 0 bases, J lost 6 bases, and 12 bases lay in between. The DNA of the CDR3 is TGTGCCAGCAGTTTAGCGGGTGAACCGGGCGAGCAGTACTTC. It specifies CASSLAGEPGEQYF.

This clonotype was picked up many times. The chain is built from TRBV7-8 and TRBJ2-7; 11 positions match TRBD2. This CDR3 region has 17 residues. Germline CDR1 SGHVS, CDR2 FQNEAQ. The junction had 8 bases not matched to a gene; V was cut back by 4 bases and J by 0 bases. This CDR3 reads CASSSRLAGRFSYEQYF. CDR3 sequence (DNA): TGTGCCAGCAGCTCCCGACTAGCGGGAAGATTCTCCTACGAGCAGTACTTC.

At least ten counts were recorded for this clonotype. V and J are TRBV20-1 and TRBJ2-3; 8 nucleotides agree with TRBD2. CDR3 length: 15 amino acids. The trim removed 5 bases at V and 1 base at J, leaving 8 bases unmatched. Germline CDR1 is DFQATT and CDR2 is SNEGSKA (reference sequence). DNA of the CDR3: TGCAGTGCTTCACTAGCGGAGGGGGGCACAGATACGCAGTATTTT. Residues: CSASLAEGGTDTQYF.

The sample holds many counts of this clonotype. The rearrangement joins TRBV5-1 to TRBJ2-3; a possible D gene is TRBD2 (5 bases). CDR3 length equals 15 residues. Trimming took off 4 bases at V and 0 bases at J, with 12 bases between the two ends. Germline loops: CDR1 SGHRS, CDR2 YFSETQ. The CDR3, as DNA: TGCGCCAGCAGCCCCCCCAAGCGGAGCACAGATACGCAGTATTTT. It specifies CASSPPKRSTDTQYF.

V is TRBV5-1 and J is TRBJ2-1; D gene unclear. V dropped 0 bases and J dropped 5 bases, with 12 bases sitting between them. The CDR3 loop spans 15 amino acids. Germline lookup yields CDR1 SGHRS and CDR2 YFSETQ. In DNA form, the CDR3 reads TGCGCCAGCAGCTTGGGGTGGAAGTCACACAATGAGCAGTTCTTC. This encodes CASSLGWKSHNEQFF.

This clonotype was counted at least ten times. The chain employs TRBV3-1 and TRBJ2-7; D gene ambiguous. The CDR3 spans 13 residues. Germline CDR1 LGHDT, CDR2 YNNKEL (reference sequence). V lost 1 base and J lost 6, with 10 bases in between. CDR3 protein: CASSQALTTEQYF. In DNA, the CDR3 is TGTGCCAGCAGCCAAGCCTTAACCACCGAGCAGTACTTC.

V is TRBV2 and J is TRBJ2-3, with D unclear. V was pared by 0 bases and J by 5 bases, with 3 bases between. The germline V gene has CDR1 SNHLY and CDR2 FYNNEI. CDR3 length: 12 residues. CDR3 DNA: TGTGCCAGCAGTGAAGCAAGAGATACGCAGTATTTT. Its protein product is CASSEARDTQYF.

The chain carries TRBV28 and TRBJ1-2; no clear D gene. CDR1 MDHEN and CDR2 SYDVKM come from the germline V gene. The CDR3 totals 11 residues. V shed 7 bases and J shed 8 bases, with 11 bases lying between them. The CDR3 DNA reads TGTGCCAGCACCCGGGAGCGCGGCTACACCTTC. As protein: CASTRERGYTF.

This clonotype has at least ten counts. Here the CDR3 reads CASSQGILGGNNEQFF. CDR3 coding DNA: TGTGCCAGCAGCCAAGGGATCCTAGGAGGCAACAATGAGCAGTTCTTC. The chain links TRBV7-3 to TRBJ2-1, with D tentatively TRBD2 (5 bases). Germline V lookup: CDR1 SGHTA, CDR2 FQGTGA. There are 16 residues in the CDR3. V lost 5 bases to trimming and J lost 5 bases, with 19 bases between them. Filled out from reference TRBV7-3 and TRBJ2-1, the complete variable domain reads GAGVSQTPSNKVTEKGKYVELRCDPISGHTALYWYRQSLGQGPEFLIYFQGTGAADDSGLPNDRFFAVRPEGSVSTLKIQRTERGDSAVYLCASSQGILGGNNEQFFGPGTRLTVL.

V usage is TRBV7-9 and J usage is TRBJ2-7; TRBD1 aligns across 9 bases. The CDR3 runs to 15 residues. V was clipped by 5 bases and J by 2 bases; unmatched bases: 7. Germline assignment: CDR1 SEHNR and CDR2 FQNEAQ (reference sequence). The CDR3 bases are TGTGCCAGCAGCGGTTGGACAGGGGTCCCCTACGAGCAGTACTTC. Encoded protein: CASSGWTGVPYEQYF. Variable domain in full (rest from reference TRBV7-9 and TRBJ2-7): DTGVSQNPRHKITKRGQNVTFRCDPISEHNRLYWYRQTLGQGPEFLTYFQNEAQLEKSRLLSDRFSAERPKGSFSTLEIQRTEQGDSAMYLCASSGWTGVPYEQYFGPGTRLTVT.

In this sample, this clonotype turned up many times. The chain employs TRBV2 and TRBJ1-1; 9 positions agree with TRBD1. Germline-derived CDR1 and CDR2 are SNHLY and FYNNEI. The CDR3 totals 12 residues. Trimming took 10 bases from V and 3 from J; bases not matched to a gene: 3. This chain's CDR3 is CATWTGDTEAFF. The CDR3 nucleotides read TGTGCCACCTGGACAGGGGACACTGAAGCTTTCTTT.